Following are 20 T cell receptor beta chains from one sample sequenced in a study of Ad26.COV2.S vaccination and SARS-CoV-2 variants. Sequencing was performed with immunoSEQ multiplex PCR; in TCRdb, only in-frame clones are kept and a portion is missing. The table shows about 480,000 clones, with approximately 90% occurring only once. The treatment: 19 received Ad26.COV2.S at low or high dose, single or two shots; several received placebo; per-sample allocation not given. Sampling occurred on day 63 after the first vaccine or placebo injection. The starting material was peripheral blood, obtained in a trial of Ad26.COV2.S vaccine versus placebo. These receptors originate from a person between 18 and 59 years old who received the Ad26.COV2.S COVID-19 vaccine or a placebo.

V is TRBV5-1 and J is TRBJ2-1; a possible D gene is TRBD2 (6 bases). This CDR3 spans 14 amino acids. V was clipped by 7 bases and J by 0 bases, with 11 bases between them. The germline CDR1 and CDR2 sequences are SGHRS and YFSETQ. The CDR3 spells CASQRGTSYNEQFF. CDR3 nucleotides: TGCGCCAGCCAACGGGGGACCTCCTACAATGAGCAGTTCTTC.

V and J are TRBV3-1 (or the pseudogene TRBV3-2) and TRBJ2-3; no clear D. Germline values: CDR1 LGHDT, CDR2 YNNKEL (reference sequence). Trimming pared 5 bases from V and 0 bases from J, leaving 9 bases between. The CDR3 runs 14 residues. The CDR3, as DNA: TGTGCCAGCAGCGAGTGGTTAAGCACAGATACGCAGTATTTT. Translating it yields CASSEWLSTDTQYF.

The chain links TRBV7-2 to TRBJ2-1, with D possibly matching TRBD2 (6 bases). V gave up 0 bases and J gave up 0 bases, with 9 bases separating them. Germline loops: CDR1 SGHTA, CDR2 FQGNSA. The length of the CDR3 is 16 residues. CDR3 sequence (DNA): TGTGCCAGCAGCTTAGCTGCGGGATCCTCCTACAATGAGCAGTTCTTC. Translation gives CASSLAAGSSYNEQFF.

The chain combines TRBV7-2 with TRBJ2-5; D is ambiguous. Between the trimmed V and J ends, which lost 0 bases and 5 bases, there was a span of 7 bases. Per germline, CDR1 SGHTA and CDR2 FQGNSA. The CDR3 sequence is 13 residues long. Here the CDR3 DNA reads TGTGCCAGCAGCTTAGCCCCCGCGGAGACCCAGTACTTC. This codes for CASSLAPAETQYF. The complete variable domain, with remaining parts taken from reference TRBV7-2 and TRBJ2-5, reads GAGVSQSPSNKVTEKGKDVELRCDPISGHTALYWYRQSLGQGLEFLIYFQGNSAPDKSGLPSDRFSAERTGGSVSTLTIQRTQQEDSAVYLCASSLAPAETQYFGPGTRLLVL.

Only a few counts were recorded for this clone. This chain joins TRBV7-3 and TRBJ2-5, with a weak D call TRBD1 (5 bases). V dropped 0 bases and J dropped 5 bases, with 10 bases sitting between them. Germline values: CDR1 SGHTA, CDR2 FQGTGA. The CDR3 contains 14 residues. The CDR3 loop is CASSLTGQGETQYF. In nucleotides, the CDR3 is TGTGCCAGCAGCTTAACGGGGCAAGGGGAGACCCAGTACTTC.

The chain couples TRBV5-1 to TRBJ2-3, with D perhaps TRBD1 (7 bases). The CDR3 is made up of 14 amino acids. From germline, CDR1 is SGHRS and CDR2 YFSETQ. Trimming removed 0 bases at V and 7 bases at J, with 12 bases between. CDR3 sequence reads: CASSLAAGGNTQYF. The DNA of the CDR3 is TGCGCCAGCAGCTTGGCAGCAGGGGGGAATACGCAGTATTTT.

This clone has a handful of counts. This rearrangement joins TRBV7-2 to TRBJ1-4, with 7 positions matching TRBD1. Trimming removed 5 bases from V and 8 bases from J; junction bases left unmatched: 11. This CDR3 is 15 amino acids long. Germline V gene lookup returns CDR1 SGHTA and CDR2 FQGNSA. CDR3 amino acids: CASSTQGISEEKLFF. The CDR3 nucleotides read TGTGCCAGCAGCACACAGGGGATTAGCGAGGAAAAACTGTTTTTT.

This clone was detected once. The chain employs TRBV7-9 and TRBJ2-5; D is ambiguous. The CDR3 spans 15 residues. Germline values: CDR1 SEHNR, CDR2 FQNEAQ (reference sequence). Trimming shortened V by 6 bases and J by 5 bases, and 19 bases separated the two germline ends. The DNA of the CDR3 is TGTGCCAGCAGGGGCCAACCGTTCGGATGGGAGACCCAGTACTTC. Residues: CASRGQPFGWETQYF.

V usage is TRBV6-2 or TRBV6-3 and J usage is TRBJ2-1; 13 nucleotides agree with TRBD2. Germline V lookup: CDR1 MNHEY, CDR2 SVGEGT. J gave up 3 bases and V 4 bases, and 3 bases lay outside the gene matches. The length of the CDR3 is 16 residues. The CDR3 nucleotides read TGTGCCAGCAGTTTCAGACTAGCGGGAGGCTACAATGAGCAGTTCTTC. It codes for CASSFRLAGGYNEQFF.

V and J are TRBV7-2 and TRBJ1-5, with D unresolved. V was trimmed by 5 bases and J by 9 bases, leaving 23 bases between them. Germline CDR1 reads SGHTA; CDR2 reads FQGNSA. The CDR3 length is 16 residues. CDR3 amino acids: CASSPGRTVPGRPQHF. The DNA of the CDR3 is TGTGCCAGCAGCCCCGGTCGGACTGTCCCAGGTCGGCCCCAGCATTTT.

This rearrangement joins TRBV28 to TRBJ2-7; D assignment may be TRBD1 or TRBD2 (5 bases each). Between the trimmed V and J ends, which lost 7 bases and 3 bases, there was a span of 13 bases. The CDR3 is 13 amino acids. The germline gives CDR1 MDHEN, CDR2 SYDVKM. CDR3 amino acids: CASIEGKGYEQYF. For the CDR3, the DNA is TGTGCCAGCATTGAGGGGAAAGGCTACGAGCAGTACTTC.

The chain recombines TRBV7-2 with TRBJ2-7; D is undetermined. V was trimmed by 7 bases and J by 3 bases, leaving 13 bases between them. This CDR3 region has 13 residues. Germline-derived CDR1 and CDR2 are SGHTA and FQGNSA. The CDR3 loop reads CASTLNGFYEQYF. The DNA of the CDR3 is TGTGCCAGCACCCTTAACGGATTCTACGAGCAGTACTTC.

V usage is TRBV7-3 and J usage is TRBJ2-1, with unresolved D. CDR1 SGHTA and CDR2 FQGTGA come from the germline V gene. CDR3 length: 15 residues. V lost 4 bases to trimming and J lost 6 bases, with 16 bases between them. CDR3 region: CASSSWGGDINEQFF. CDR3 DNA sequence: TGTGCCAGCAGCTCGTGGGGTGGAGACATCAATGAGCAGTTCTTC.

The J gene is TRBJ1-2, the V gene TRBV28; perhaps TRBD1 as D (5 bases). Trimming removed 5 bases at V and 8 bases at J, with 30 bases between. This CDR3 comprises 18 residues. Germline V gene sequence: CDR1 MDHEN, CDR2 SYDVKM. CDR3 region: CASSTWASHRQRVWGYTF. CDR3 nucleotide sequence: TGTGCCAGCAGTACATGGGCTAGCCATCGACAGCGGGTTTGGGGCTACACCTTC.

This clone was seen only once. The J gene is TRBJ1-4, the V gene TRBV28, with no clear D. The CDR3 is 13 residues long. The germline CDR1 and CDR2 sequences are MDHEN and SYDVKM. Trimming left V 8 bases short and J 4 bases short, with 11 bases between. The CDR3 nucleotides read TGTGCCAGCCTCGCGGGGTTTAATGAAAAACTGTTTTTT. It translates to CASLAGFNEKLFF. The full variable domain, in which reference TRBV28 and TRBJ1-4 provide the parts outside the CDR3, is DVKVTQSSRYLVKRTGEKVFLECVQDMDHENMFWYRQDPGLGLRLIYFSYDVKMKEKGDIPEGYSVSREKKERFSLILESASTNQTSMYLCASLAGFNEKLFFGSGTQLSVL.

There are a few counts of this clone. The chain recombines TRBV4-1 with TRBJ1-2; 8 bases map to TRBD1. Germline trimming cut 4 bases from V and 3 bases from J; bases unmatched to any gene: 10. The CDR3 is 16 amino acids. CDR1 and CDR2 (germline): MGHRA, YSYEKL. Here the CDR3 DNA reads TGCGCCAGCAGCCCCCCGGACAGGGCGAAAGACTATGGCTACACCTTC. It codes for CASSPPDRAKDYGYTF.

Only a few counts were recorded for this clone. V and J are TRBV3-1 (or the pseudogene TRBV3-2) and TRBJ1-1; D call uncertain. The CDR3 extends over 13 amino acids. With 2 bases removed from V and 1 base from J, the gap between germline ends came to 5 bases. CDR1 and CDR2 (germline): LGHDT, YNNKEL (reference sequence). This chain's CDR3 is CASSQKGNTEAFF. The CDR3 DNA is TGTGCCAGCAGCCAAAAGGGGAACACTGAAGCTTTCTTT.

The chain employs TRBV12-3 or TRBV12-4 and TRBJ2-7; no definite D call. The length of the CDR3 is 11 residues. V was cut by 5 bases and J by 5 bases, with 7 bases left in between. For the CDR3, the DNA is TGTGCCAGCAGTCATGGTAACGAGCAGTACTTC. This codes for CASSHGNEQYF.

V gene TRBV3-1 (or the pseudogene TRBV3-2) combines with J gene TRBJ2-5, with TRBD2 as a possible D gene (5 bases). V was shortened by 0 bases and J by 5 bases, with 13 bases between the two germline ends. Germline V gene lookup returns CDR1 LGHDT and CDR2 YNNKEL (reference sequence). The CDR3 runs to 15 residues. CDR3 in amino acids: CASSQDLGGWETQYF. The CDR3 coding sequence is TGTGCCAGCAGCCAAGATCTAGGAGGATGGGAGACCCAGTACTTC.

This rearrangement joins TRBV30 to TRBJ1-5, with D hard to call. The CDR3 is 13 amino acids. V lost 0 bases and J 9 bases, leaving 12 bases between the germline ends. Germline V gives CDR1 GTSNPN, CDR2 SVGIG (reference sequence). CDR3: CAWSVRQQGPQHF. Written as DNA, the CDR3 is TGTGCCTGGAGTGTACGGCAGCAAGGGCCCCAGCATTTT.